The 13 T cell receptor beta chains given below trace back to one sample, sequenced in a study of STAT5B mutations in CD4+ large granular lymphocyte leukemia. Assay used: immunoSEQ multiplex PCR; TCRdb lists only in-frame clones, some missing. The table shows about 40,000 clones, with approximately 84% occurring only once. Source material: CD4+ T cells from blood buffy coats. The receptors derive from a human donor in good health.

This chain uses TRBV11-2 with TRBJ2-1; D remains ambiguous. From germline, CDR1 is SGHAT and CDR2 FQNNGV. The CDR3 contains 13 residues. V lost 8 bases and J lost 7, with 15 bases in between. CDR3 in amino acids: CASAYVMKNEQFF. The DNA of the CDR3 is TGTGCCAGCGCCTACGTTATGAAGAATGAGCAGTTCTTC.

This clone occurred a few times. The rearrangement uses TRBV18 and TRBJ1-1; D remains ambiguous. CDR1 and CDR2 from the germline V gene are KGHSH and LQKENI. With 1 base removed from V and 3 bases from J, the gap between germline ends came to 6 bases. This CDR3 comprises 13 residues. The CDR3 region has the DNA TGTGCCAGCTCACCACGGGAGGACACTGAAGCTTTCTTT. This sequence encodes CASSPREDTEAFF.

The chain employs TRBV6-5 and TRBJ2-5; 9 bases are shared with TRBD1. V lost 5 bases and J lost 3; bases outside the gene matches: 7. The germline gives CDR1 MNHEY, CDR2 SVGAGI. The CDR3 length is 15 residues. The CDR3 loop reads CASSGGTGPKETQYF. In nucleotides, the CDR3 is TGTGCCAGCAGTGGGGGGACAGGGCCTAAAGAGACCCAGTACTTC.

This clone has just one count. This chain's CDR3 is CASSEGGGATLGKLFF. The CDR3 bases are TGTGCCAGCAGTGAAGGGGGGGGCGCGACCTTGGGAAAACTGTTTTTT. The rearrangement links TRBV6-1 to TRBJ1-4, with D possibly matching TRBD1 (6 bases). Germline CDR1 and CDR2: MNHNS and SASEGT. The CDR3 is 16 amino acids. Trimming pared 1 base from V and 10 bases from J, leaving 19 bases between.

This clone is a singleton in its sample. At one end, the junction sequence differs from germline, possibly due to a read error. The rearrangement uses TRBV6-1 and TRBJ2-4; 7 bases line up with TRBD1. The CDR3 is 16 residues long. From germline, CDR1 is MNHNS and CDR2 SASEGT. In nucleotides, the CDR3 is TGTGCCAGCAGGGAAGGGGGCACACTAGCCAAAAACATTCAGTACTTC. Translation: CASREGGTLAKNIQYF.

The CDR3 nucleotides are TGCGCCAGCAGCCCAAATACAGGGGTTGTCCAGCCCCAGCATTTT. This translates into CASSPNTGVVQPQHF. The gene calls are TRBV4-1 and TRBJ1-5; 7 bases line up with TRBD1. The CDR3 has 15 amino acids. Per germline, CDR1 MGHRA and CDR2 YSYEKL. Losses at the gene ends were 4 bases for V and 7 bases for J; bases not matched to a gene: 10.

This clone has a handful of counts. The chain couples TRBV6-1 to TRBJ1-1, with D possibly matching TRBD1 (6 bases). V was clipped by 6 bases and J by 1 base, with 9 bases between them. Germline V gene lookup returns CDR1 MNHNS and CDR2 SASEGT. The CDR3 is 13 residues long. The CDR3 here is CASRQGPNTEAFF. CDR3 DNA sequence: TGTGCCAGCAGGCAGGGGCCGAACACTGAAGCTTTCTTT.

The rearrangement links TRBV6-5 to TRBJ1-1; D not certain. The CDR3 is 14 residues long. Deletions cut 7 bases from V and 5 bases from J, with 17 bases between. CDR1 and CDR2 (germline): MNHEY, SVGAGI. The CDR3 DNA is TGTGCCAGCATCTCTCCGGGCCGGGCGACTGAAGCTTTCTTT. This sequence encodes CASISPGRATEAFF.

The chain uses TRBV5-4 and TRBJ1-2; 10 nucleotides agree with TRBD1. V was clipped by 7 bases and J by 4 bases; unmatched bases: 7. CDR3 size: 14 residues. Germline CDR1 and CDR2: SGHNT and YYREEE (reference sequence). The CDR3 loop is CASSRQGAAYGYTF. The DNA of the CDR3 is TGTGCCAGCTCACGACAGGGGGCAGCCTATGGCTACACCTTC.

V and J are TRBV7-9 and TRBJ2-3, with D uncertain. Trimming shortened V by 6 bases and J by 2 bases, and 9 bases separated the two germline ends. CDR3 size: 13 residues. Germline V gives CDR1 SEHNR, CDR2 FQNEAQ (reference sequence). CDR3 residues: CASRGLITDTQYF. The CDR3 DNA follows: TGTGCCAGCAGAGGATTGATCACAGATACGCAGTATTTT. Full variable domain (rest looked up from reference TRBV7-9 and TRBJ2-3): DTGVSQNPRHKITKRGQNVTFRCDPISEHNRLYWYRQTLGQGPEFLTYFQNEAQLEKSRLLSDRFSAERPKGSFSTLEIQRTEQGDSAMYLCASRGLITDTQYFGPGTRLTVL.

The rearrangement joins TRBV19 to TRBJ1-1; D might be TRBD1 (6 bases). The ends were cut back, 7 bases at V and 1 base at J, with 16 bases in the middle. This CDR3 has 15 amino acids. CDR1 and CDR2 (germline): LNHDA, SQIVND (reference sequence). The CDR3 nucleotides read TGTGCCAGTACAAATCCCGGGACAAGGAACACTGAAGCTTTCTTT. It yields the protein CASTNPGTRNTEAFF.

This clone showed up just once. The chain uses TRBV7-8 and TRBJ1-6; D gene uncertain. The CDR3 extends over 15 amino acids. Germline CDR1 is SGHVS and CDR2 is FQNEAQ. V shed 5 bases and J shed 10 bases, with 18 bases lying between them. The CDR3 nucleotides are TGTGCCAGCAGCCCCCCACGGGGAGGTGGGTCACCCCTCCACTTT. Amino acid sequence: CASSPPRGGGSPLHF.

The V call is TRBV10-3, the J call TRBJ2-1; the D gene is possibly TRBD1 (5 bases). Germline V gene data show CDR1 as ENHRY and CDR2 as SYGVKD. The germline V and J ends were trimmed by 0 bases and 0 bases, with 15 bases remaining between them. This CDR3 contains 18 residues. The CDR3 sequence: CAISESTSGDSSYNEQFF. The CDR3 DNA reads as TGTGCCATCAGTGAGTCGACTTCAGGTGACAGCTCCTACAATGAGCAGTTCTTC.